These 7 T cell receptor beta chains came from one sample sequenced in a study of T-cell memory formation after mild COVID-19. TCRdb reprocessed the 5' RACE reads via MiXCR and lists one record per CDR3 protein. The table lists fewer than 600,000 distinct CDR3 sequences, roughly 20% of them singletons. The specimen sequenced was PBMCs or a T cell subset sorted from them (not recorded which). The source of these receptors is an adult woman who had mild COVID-19 (a few samples of this study predate the infection). Cell type and time point are not known.

The chain joins TRBV25-1 to TRBJ2-5; 10 bases map to TRBD2. Trimming cost V 5 bases and J 1 base; bases outside gene matches: 4. CDR3 size: 15 residues. Germline V gene sequence: CDR1 MGHDK, CDR2 SYGVNS. The CDR3 spells CASSIAGGVQETQYF. DNA of the CDR3: TGTGCCAGCAGTATAGCGGGAGGAGTCCAAGAGACCCAGTACTTC.

The CDR3 loop is CASSSRTDLPLHF. CDR3 DNA: TGTGCCAGCAGCTCCCGGACAGATTTGCCCCTCCACTTT. This sequence joins TRBV7-6 and TRBJ1-6, with a tentative D call TRBD1 (6 bases). The CDR3 extends over 13 amino acids. The ends were cut back, 4 bases at V and 13 bases at J, with 14 bases in the middle. CDR1 and CDR2 (germline): SGHVS, FNYEAQ.

This clonotype was observed a handful of times. The chain employs TRBV5-1 and TRBJ2-1; the D gene is possibly TRBD2 (6 bases). Trimming stripped 5 bases from V and 4 bases from J, with 16 bases between. CDR1 and CDR2 from the germline V gene are SGHRS and YFSETQ. This CDR3 is built from 15 residues. The CDR3 DNA follows: TGCGCCAGCAGGTACTCCGGGGGATTTTACAATGAGCAGTTCTTC. This sequence encodes CASRYSGGFYNEQFF.

In DNA form, the CDR3 reads TGTGCCAGCAGCTTATTGGGGGGAGAGACCTTTTACGAGCAGTACTTC. Translated: CASSLLGGETFYEQYF. This chain uses TRBV7-9 with TRBJ2-7, with D perhaps matching TRBD2 (6 bases). CDR1 is SEHNR and CDR2 is FQNEAQ in the germline V gene (reference sequence). V lost 2 bases and J lost 4, with 18 bases in between. The CDR3 has 16 amino acids. The variable domain in full, completed from reference TRBV7-9 and TRBJ2-7, reads DTGVSQNPRHKITKRGQNVTFRCDPISEHNRLYWYRQTLGQGPEFLTYFQNEAQLEKSRLLSDRFSAERPKGSFSTLEIQRTEQGDSAMYLCASSLLGGETFYEQYFGPGTRLTVT.

This clonotype was seen at least ten times. This chain joins TRBV7-9 and TRBJ1-2; D gene unclear. This CDR3 is 11 amino acids long. Deletions cut 1 base from V and 8 bases from J, with 5 bases between. Germline V gene lookup returns CDR1 SEHNR and CDR2 FQNEAQ (reference sequence). The DNA for the CDR3 is TGTGCCAGCAGCTTAGGGAACGGCTACACCTTC. It codes for CASSLGNGYTF.

The chain combines TRBV14 with TRBJ2-1; possibly TRBD2 for D (7 bases). The CDR3 has 17 amino acids. CDR1 is SGHDN, CDR2 FVKESK, per germline. V was pared by 0 bases and J by 9 bases, with 21 bases between. DNA of the CDR3: TGTGCCAGCAGCCAAGAGAGGAGGGGGGGTTGGTCTGGTGAGCAGTTCTTC. It translates to CASSQERRGGWSGEQFF.

This clonotype showed up just a few times. The genes are TRBV20-1 and TRBJ1-5; possibly TRBD1 for D (5 bases). Germline V gene data show CDR1 as DFQATT and CDR2 as SNEGSKA (reference sequence). There are 14 residues in the CDR3. The V end was cut by 3 bases, the J end by 1 base, with 10 bases between. This CDR3 is CSASGGVSNQPQHF. The CDR3 bases are TGCAGTGCTAGTGGGGGGGTGAGCAATCAGCCCCAGCATTTT.